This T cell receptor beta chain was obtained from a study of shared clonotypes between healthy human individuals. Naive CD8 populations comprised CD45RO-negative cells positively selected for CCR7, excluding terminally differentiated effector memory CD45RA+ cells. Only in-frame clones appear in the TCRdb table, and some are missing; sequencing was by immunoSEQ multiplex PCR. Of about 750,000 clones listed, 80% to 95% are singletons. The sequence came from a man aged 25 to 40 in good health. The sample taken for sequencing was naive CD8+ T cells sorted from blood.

CDR3 coding DNA: TGCGCCAGCAGCCCAACTCCAGACCGCCGCGACACTGAAGCTTTCTTT. Its translation is CASSPTPDRRDTEAFF. The chain carries TRBV10-1 and TRBJ1-1; D is undetermined. This CDR3 contains 16 residues. Trimming took 6 bases from V and 3 from J, leaving 20 bases between them. Germline values: CDR1 WNHNN, CDR2 SYGVQD (reference sequence).